A selection of T cell receptor beta chains follows, all from one sample in a study of CD8+CD57+ T cells in acquired aplastic anemia. TCRdb ran MiXCR on the reads and lists one entry per CDR3 protein. The sample records about 170,000 distinct CDR3 sequences, under 55% being singletons. The sample was sorted CD4+, CD8+, or CD8+CD57+ T cells (not recorded which) from PBMCs. All receptors derive from a human donor with aplastic anemia. CDR3s include the opening cysteine and the closing phenylalanine or tryptophan. The D gene is left open where the match is weak. Only part of the rows carry a size: once, few, many, or a class if the clone is expanded.

medium-sized	NA	TRBJ1-6	TRBV10-3	CAISAGGSSPLHF	TGTGCCATCAGTGCGGGGGGGTCCTCACCCCTCCACTTT
NA	NA	TRBJ2-2	TRBV2	CASRAEGGELFF	TGTGCCAGCAGGGCAGAAGGCGGGGAGCTGTTTTTT
NA	NA	TRBJ2-5	TRBV19	CASTATLGEETQYF	TGTGCCAGTACCGCGACCCTCGGAGAAGAGACCCAGTACTTC
many	NA	TRBJ1-2	TRBV2	CASRLGAGPYGYTF	TGTGCCAGCAGGCTGGGGGCAGGCCCCTATGGCTACACCTTC
NA	TRBD1	TRBJ1-2	TRBV5-1	CASSLAGTGTGYTF	TGCGCCAGCAGCTTGGCCGGGACAGGGACCGGCTACACCTTC
many	NA	TRBJ1-6	TRBV20-1	CSARSPAGNNSPLHF	TGCAGTGCTAGAAGCCCTGCAGGGAATAATTCACCCCTCCACTTT
NA	NA	TRBJ2-6	TRBV2	CASCRRKAGANVLTF	TGTGCCAGCTGTCGGCGGAAGGCGGGGGCCAACGTCCTGACTTTC
NA	NA	TRBJ1-5	TRBV29-1	CSVASGAGQPQHF	TGCAGCGTTGCTTCAGGGGCTGGGCAGCCCCAGCATTTT
many	NA	TRBJ1-5	TRBV12-3/TRBV12-4	CASSLLSWQPQHF	TGTGCCAGCAGTTTACTCAGTTGGCAGCCCCAGCATTTT
few	NA	TRBJ2-5	TRBV10-1	CAQGVPTQETQYF	TGCGCCCAAGGGGTACCCACCCAAGAGACCCAGTACTTC
many	NA	TRBJ2-2	TRBV10-2	CASSAASGLNTGELFF	TGCGCCAGCAGTGCGGCCTCGGGACTTAACACCGGGGAGCTGTTTTTT
NA	TRBD1	TRBJ1-2	TRBV15	CATSRGDRDGYTF	TGTGCCACCAGCAGGGGGGACAGGGATGGCTACACCTTC
NA	NA	TRBJ2-2	TRBV6-1	CASSLYTAGELFF	TGTGCCAGCAGCCTCTATACGGCCGGGGAGCTGTTTTTT
NA	TRBD2	TRBJ2-3	TRBV5-1	CASQKWREETDTQYF	TGCGCCAGTCAAAAGTGGCGGGAGGAGACAGATACGCAGTATTTT
many	NA	TRBJ1-1	TRBV2	CASYRAMNTEAFF	TGTGCCAGCTATAGGGCCATGAACACTGAAGCTTTCTTT
NA	NA	TRBJ1-2	TRBV2	CASRPPGGAAGYTF	TGTGCCAGCCGCCCGCCGGGGGGGGCTGCTGGCTACACCTTC
NA	NA	TRBJ1-1	TRBV19	CASSLIRGTEAFF	TGTGCCAGTAGCTTAATCAGGGGCACTGAAGCTTTCTTT
NA	TRBD1	TRBJ2-3	TRBV24-1	CATSDRGQGVDTQYF	TGTGCCACCAGTGACCGTGGACAGGGCGTAGATACGCAGTATTTT
many	NA	TRBJ2-5	TRBV11-2	CASSLDGGPQETQYF	TGTGCCAGCAGCTTAGATGGGGGTCCCCAAGAGACCCAGTACTTC
many	NA	TRBJ1-2	TRBV6-1	CASRPGGSYGYTF	TGTGCCAGCAGACCTGGTGGCAGCTATGGCTACACCTTC
NA	TRBD2	TRBJ2-3	TRBV10-1	CASSEGLAGGGTDTQYF	TGCGCCAGCAGTGAGGGGCTAGCGGGGGGGGGCACAGATACGCAGTATTTT
many	NA	TRBJ1-5	TRBV6-2/TRBV6-3	CASSYSYLQPQHF	TGTGCCAGCAGTTACTCGTATCTCCAGCCCCAGCATTTT
many	NA	TRBJ1-1	TRBV9	CASSVSVQNTEAFF	TGTGCCAGCAGCGTAAGCGTGCAGAACACTGAAGCTTTCTTT
NA	NA	TRBJ1-3	TRBV10-3	CAIPGRLCSGNTIYF	TGTGCCATCCCTGGGAGGCTGTGCTCTGGAAACACCATATATTTT
many	NA	TRBJ1-1	TRBV29-1	CSVREQGLVTEAFF	TGCAGCGTGAGAGAACAGGGTTTGGTCACTGAAGCTTTCTTT
NA	TRBD1	TRBJ1-6	TRBV2	CASSEGDRASPLDF	TGTGCCAGCAGCGAAGGGGACAGGGCTTCACCCCTCGACTTT
NA	NA	TRBJ1-5	TRBV6-1	CASSENPTRDEHQPQHF	TGTGCCAGCAGTGAAAACCCCACCCGGGACGAGCATCAGCCCCAGCATTTT
NA	NA	TRBJ2-5	TRBV29-1	CSVEEAGGTQYF	TGCAGCGTTGAGGAAGCGGGTGGGACCCAGTACTTC
many	TRBD1	TRBJ2-1	TRBV12-3/TRBV12-4	CASTSGGQNPNEQFF	TGTGCCAGCACCTCTGGGGGACAGAACCCCAATGAGCAGTTCTTC
many	TRBD1	TRBJ1-4	TRBV20-1	CSARQGARANEKLFF	TGCAGTGCCCGACAGGGGGCGCGAGCTAATGAAAAACTGTTTTTT
many	TRBD1	TRBJ2-5	TRBV5-6	CASSLGAGGSVETQYF	TGTGCCAGCAGCTTGGGGGCAGGGGGCTCGGTGGAGACCCAGTACTTC
NA	TRBD1	TRBJ2-3	TRBV29-1	CSVWGTGGEADTQYF	TGCAGCGTTTGGGGGACAGGGGGCGAGGCAGATACGCAGTATTTT
NA	TRBD2	TRBJ2-5	TRBV20-1	CSAGGGGQETQYF	TGCAGTGCTGGCGGGGGGGGCCAAGAGACCCAGTACTTC
few	TRBD2	TRBJ2-3	TRBV10-3	CAIRASSGRADDTQYF	TGTGCCATCAGGGCAAGTAGCGGGAGGGCCGACGATACGCAGTATTTT
NA	TRBD1	TRBJ1-4	TRBV19	CASSITPGQSEKLFF	TGTGCCAGTAGTATAACCCCGGGACAGAGTGAAAAACTGTTTTTT
NA	NA	TRBJ2-3	TRBV6-2/TRBV6-3	CASSYEGEEEDTQYF	TGTGCCAGCAGTTACGAGGGGGAAGAGGAAGATACGCAGTATTTT
once	NA	TRBJ1-2	TRBV4-2	CASSQSGLGYTF	TGTGCCAGCAGCCAATCCGGATTAGGCTACACCTTC
many	NA	TRBJ2-7	TRBV5-5	CASSLFTGSSYEQYF	TGTGCCAGCAGCTTGTTTACAGGGAGCTCCTACGAGCAGTACTTC
NA	NA	TRBJ1-4	TRBV19	CASSPRGLNEKLFF	TGTGCCAGTAGTCCTCGGGGTCTTAATGAAAAACTGTTTTTT
NA	NA	TRBJ2-5	TRBV25-1	CASSKVRGNQETQYF	TGTGCCAGCTCCAAGGTACGGGGGAATCAAGAGACCCAGTACTTC
NA	NA	TRBJ2-7	TRBV6-5	CASSYSGTLSHEQYF	TGTGCCAGCAGTTACTCCGGGACCCTCTCCCACGAGCAGTACTTC
many	NA	TRBJ1-2	TRBV7-2	CASSLGGGLGGYTF	TGTGCCAGCAGCTTGGGGGGGGGATTGGGTGGCTACACCTTC
NA	TRBD1	TRBJ1-1	TRBV15	CATSLKQGTNTEAFF	TGTGCCACCAGCCTCAAACAGGGGACGAACACTGAAGCTTTCTTT
few	NA	TRBJ2-1	TRBV7-3	CASSPRMANQFF	TGTGCTAGCAGCCCCCGTATGGCCAATCAGTTCTTC
many	NA	TRBJ1-4	TRBV2	CASSDPGRVEKLFF	TGTGCCAGCAGTGACCCCGGCAGGGTTGAAAAACTGTTTTTT
NA	TRBD2	TRBJ2-7	TRBV7-9	CASSQGSGSDEQYF	TGTGCCAGCAGTCAGGGGAGCGGGAGCGACGAGCAGTACTTC
many	NA	TRBJ1-1	TRBV6-1	CASKHGDRVTNTEAFF	TGTGCCAGCAAACACGGGGACCGAGTGACGAACACTGAAGCTTTCTTT
NA	NA	TRBJ2-7	TRBV11-2	CASSLETSSEQYF	TGTGCCAGCAGCTTAGAAACTAGCAGCGAGCAGTACTTC
few	NA	TRBJ1-2	TRBV19	CASSIGGGYTF	TGTGCCAGTAGTATAGGTGGGGGCTACACCTTC
many	NA	TRBJ1-5	TRBV19	CASSIGPNNNQPQHF	TGTGCCAGTAGTATAGGACCGAATAACAATCAGCCCCAGCATTTT
many	TRBD1	TRBJ1-2	TRBV9	CASSVTVLGQGVDGYTF	TGTGCCAGCAGCGTTACAGTACTAGGACAGGGGGTAGATGGCTACACCTTC
once	NA	TRBJ1-1	TRBV10-3	CAISDRVNTEAFF	TGTGCCATCAGTGACAGGGTGAACACTGAAGCTTTCTTT